This T cell receptor (beta chain) was sequenced in a study of cytomegalovirus exposure and HLA in healthy donors. Study summary: Falling in the Caucasian-associated ancestry cluster were less than 85% of under 450 genotyped donors.

Findings and caveats of the study: The study carried out a later analysis of TCR beta sequences. It associated some 17,000 of them with specific HLA alleles at a false discovery rate of 0.05. There were 150 or so TCR beta chains listed as cytomegalovirus-associated. High specificity and sensitivity for cytomegalovirus status were reported for the classifier.

PCR primers comprised 60 Vbeta and 13 Jbeta primers. TCRdb's copy holds only in-frame clones and misses some; the assay was immunoSEQ multiplex PCR. The profile covers around 150,000 clones, with 68% appearing a single time and approximately 1.5% taken by the ten largest. Trimming cost V 0 bases and J 2 bases, with 14 bases left between them. Per the germline V gene, CDR1 is SGHRS and CDR2 is YFSETQ. This CDR3 is built from 16 residues. This clone was recorded once. Its antigen is still unknown. Sequenced input: PBMCs. The TCR sequence derives from a man aged 45 to 65 in good health and CMV-seronegative. The chain combines TRBV5-1 with TRBJ1-1; D gene ambiguous. The CDR3 sequence is CASSLGAATSNTEAFF. The CDR3 coding sequence is TGCGCCAGCAGCTTGGGGGCAGCCACTTCCAACACTGAAGCTTTCTTT.